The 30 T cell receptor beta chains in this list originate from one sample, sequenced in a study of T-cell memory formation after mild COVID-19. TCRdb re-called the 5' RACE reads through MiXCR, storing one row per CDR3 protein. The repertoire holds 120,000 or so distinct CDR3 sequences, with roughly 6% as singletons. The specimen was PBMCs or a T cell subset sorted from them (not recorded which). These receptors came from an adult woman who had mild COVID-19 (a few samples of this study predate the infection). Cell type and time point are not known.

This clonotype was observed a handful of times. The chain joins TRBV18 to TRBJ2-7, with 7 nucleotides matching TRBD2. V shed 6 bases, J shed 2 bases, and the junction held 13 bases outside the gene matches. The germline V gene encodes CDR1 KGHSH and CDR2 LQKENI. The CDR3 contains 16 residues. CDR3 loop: CASSRDWGGNAYEQYF. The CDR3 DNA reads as TGTGCCAGCTCCCGTGACTGGGGAGGGAACGCCTACGAGCAGTACTTC.

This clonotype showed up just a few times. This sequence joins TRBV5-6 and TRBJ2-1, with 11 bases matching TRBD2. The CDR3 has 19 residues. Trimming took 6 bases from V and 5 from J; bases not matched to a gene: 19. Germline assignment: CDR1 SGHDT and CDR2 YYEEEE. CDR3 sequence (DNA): TGTGCCAGCACCCGCTTAGCACTAGCGGGAGCCCGGGGGGACAATGAGCAGTTCTTC. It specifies CASTRLALAGARGDNEQFF.

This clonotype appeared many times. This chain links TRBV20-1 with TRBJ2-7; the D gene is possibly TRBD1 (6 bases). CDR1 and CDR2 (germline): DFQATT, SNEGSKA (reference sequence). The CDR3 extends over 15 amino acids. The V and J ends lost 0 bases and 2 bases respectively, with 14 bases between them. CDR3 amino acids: CSARDLLGATYEQYF. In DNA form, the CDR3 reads TGCAGTGCTAGAGATCTTTTGGGGGCCACCTACGAGCAGTACTTC.

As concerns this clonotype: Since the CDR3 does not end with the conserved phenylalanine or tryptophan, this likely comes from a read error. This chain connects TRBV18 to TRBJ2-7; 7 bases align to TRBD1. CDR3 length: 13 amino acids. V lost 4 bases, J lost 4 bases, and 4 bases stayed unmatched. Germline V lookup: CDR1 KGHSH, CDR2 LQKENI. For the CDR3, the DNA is TGTGCCAGCTCACGGATGACAGGGTACGAGCAGTACCTC. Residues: CASSRMTGYEQYL.

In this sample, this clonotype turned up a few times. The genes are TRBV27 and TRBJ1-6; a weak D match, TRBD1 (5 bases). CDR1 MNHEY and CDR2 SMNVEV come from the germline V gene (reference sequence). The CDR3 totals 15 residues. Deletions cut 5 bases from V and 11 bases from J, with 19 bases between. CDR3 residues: CASSPRFQGYTPLHF. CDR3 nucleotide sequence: TGTGCCAGCAGTCCTCGTTTCCAGGGTTATACACCCCTCCACTTT.

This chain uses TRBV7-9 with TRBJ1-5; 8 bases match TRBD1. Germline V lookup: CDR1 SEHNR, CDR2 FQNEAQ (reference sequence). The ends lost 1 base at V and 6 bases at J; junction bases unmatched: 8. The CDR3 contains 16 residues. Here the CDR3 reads CASSLGDRGTGQPQHF. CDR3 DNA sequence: TGTGCCAGCAGCTTAGGTGACAGGGGAACCGGTCAGCCCCAGCATTTT.

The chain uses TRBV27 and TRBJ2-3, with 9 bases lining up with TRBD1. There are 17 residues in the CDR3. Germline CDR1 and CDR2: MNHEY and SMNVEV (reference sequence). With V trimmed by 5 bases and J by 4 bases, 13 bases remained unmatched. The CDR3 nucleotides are TGTGCCAGCAGTAGGGGTCCGGGACAGGGAGGGGCAGATACGCAGTATTTT. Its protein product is CASSRGPGQGGADTQYF.

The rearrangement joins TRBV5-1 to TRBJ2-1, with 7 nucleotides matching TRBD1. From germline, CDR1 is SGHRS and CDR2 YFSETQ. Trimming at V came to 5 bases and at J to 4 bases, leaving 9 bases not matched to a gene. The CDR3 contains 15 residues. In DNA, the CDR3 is TGCGCCAGCAGGGGGGCCGGGACAGAGTACAATGAGCAGTTCTTC. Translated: CASRGAGTEYNEQFF.

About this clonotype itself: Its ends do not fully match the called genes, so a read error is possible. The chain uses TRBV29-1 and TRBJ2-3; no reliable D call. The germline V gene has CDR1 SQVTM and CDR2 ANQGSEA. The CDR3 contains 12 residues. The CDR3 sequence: CSVQEDQDTQYF. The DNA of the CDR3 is TGCAGCGTTCAAGAGGACCAGGATACGCAGTATTTT.

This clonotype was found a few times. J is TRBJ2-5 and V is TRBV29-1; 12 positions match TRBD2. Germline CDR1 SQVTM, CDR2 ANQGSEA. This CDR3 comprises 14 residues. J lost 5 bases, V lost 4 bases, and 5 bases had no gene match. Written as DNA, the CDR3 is TGCAGCGTTGTGACTAGCGGGAGAAGGGAGACCCAGTACTTC. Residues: CSVVTSGRRETQYF.

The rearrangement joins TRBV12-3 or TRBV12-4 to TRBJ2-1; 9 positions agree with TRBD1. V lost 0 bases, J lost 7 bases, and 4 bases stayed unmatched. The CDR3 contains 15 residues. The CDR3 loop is CASSLAGTGRNEQFF. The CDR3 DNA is TGTGCCAGCAGTTTAGCGGGGACAGGGAGGAATGAGCAGTTCTTC.

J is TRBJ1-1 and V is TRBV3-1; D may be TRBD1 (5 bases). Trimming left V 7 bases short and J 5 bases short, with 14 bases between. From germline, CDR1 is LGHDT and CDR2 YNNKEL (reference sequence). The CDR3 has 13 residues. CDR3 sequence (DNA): TGTGCCAGCAAGGAGGGACCGAGTACTGAAGCTTTCTTT. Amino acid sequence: CASKEGPSTEAFF. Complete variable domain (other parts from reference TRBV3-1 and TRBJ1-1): DTAVSQTPKYLVTQMGNDKSIKCEQNLGHDTMYWYKQDSKKFLKIMFSYNNKELIINETVPNRFSPKSPDKAHLNLHINSLELGDSAVYFCASKEGPSTEAFFGQGTRLTVV.

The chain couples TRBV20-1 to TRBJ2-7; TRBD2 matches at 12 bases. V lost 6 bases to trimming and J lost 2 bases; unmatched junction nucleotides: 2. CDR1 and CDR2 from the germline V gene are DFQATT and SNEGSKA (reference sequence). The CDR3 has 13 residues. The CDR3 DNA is TGCAGTGCCCGGACTAGCGGGACCTACGAGCAGTACTTC. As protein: CSARTSGTYEQYF.

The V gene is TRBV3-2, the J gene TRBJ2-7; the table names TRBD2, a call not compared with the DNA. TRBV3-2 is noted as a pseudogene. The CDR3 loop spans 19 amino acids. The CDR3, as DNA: TGTGCCAGCAGCCAAGTAAGACTAGCGGGAGGTATTCTCTCCTACGAGCAGTACTTC. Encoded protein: CASSQVRLAGGILSYEQYF.

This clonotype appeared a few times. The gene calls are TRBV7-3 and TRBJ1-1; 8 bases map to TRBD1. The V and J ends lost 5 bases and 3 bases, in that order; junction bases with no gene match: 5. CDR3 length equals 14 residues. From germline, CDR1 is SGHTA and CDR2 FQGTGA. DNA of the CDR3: TGTGCCAGCAGCCGTCAGGGGGCGGACACTGAAGCTTTCTTT. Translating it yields CASSRQGADTEAFF.

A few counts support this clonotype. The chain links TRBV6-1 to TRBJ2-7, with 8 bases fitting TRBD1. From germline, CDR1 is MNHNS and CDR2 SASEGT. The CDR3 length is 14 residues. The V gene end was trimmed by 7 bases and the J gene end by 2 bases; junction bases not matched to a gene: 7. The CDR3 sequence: CASTPGTGPYEQYF. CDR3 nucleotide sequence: TGTGCCAGCACCCCGGGGACAGGACCCTACGAGCAGTACTTC.

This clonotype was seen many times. As DNA, the CDR3 is TGTGCCACCAGCGGGACTAGCGGGCCACGGAGGGAGCTGTTTTTT. It specifies CATSGTSGPRRELFF. The V gene is TRBV24-1, the J gene TRBJ2-2; 12 bases line up with TRBD2. This CDR3 is built from 15 residues. After removal of 7 bases from V and 9 bases from J, the junction contained 8 bases not matched to a gene. Germline-derived CDR1 and CDR2 are KGHDR and SFDVKD.

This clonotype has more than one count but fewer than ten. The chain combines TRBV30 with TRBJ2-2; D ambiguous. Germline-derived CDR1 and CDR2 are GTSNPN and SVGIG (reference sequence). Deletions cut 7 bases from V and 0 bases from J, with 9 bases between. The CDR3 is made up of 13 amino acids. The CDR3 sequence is CAFTLANTGELFF. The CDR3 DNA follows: TGTGCCTTCACACTCGCGAACACCGGGGAGCTGTTTTTT.

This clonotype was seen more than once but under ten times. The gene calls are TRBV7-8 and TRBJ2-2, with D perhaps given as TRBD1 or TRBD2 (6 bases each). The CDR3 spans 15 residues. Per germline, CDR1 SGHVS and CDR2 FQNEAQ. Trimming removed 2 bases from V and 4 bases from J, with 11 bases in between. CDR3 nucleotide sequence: TGTGCCAGCAGCTTAATCGGGGGCATCACCGGGGAGCTGTTTTTT. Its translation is CASSLIGGITGELFF.

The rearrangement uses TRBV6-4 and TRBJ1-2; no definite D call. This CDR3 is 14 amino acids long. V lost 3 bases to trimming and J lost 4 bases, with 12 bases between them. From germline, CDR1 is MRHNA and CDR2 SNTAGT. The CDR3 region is CASSEDTRSYGYTF. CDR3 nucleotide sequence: TGTGCCAGCAGTGAAGACACGCGGTCCTATGGCTACACCTTC.

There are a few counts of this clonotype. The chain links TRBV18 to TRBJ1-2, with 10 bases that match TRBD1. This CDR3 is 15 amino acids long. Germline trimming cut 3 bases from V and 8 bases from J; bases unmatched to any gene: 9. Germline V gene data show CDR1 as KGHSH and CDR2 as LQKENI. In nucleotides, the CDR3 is TGTGCCAGCTCACCCTCCGGGACAGGGGCAATCGGCTACACCTTC. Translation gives CASSPSGTGAIGYTF.

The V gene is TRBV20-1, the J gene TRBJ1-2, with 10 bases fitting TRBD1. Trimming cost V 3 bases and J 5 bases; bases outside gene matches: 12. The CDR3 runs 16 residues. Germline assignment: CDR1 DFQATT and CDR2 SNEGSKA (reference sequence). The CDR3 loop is CSASGTGVSAWYGYTF. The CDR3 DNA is TGCAGTGCTAGCGGGACAGGGGTGTCGGCATGGTATGGCTACACCTTC.

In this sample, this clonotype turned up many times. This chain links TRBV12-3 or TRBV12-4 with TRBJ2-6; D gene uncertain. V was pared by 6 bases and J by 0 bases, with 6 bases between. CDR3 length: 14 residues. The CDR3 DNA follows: TGTGCCAGCAGCCCCCCCTCTGGGGCCAACGTCCTGACTTTC. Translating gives CASSPPSGANVLTF.

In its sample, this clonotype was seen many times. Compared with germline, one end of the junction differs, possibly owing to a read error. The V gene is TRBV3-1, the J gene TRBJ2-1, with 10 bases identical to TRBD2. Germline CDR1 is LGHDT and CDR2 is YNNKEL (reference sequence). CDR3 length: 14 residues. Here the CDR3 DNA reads TGTGCCAGCAGCCAAGACCCCTACGGACTAGCGGCGACCTTC. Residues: CASSQDPYGLAATF.

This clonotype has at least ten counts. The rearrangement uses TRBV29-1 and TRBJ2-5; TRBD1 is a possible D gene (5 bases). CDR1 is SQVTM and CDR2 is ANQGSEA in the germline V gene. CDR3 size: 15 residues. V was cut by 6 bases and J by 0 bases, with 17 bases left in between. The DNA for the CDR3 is TGCAGCGTCCCACGACAGTTACTGTACCAAGAGACCCAGTACTTC. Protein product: CSVPRQLLYQETQYF.

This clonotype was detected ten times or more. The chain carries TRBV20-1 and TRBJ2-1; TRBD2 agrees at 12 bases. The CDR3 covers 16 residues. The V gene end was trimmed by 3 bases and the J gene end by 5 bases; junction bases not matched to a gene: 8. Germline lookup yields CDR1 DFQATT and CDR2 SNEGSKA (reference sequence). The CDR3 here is CSARPQLAGGHNEQFF. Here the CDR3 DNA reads TGCAGTGCTAGGCCCCAACTAGCGGGAGGACACAATGAGCAGTTCTTC.

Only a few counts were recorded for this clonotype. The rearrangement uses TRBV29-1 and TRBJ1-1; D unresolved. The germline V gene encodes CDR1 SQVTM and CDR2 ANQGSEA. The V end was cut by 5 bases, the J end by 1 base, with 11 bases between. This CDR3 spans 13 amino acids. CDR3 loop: CSVQGIENTEAFF. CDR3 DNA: TGCAGCGTTCAAGGGATAGAGAACACTGAAGCTTTCTTT.

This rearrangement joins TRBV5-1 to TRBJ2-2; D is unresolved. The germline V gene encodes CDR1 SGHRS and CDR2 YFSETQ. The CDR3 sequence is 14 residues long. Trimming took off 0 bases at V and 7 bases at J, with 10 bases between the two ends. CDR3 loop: CASSLVAANGELFF. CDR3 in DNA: TGCGCCAGCAGCTTGGTGGCTGCGAACGGGGAGCTGTTTTTT. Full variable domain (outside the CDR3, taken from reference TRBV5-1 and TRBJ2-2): KAGVTQTPRYLIKTRGQQVTLSCSPISGHRSVSWYQQTPGQGLQFLFEYFSETQRNKGNFPGRFSGRQFSNSRSEMNVSTLELGDSALYLCASSLVAANGELFFGEGSRLTVL.

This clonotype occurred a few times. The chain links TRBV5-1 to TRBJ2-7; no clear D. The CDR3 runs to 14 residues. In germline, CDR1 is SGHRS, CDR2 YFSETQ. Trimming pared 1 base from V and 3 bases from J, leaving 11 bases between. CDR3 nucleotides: TGCGCCAGCAGCTTGCGGGTGCCCGACTACGAGCAGTACTTC. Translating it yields CASSLRVPDYEQYF.

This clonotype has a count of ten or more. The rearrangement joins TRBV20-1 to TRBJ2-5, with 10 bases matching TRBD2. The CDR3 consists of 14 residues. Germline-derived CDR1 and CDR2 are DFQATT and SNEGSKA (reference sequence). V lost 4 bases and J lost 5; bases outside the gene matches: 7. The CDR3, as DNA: TGCAGTGCTAACCCTAGCGGGAGAAGGGAGACCCAGTACTTC. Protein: CSANPSGRRETQYF.